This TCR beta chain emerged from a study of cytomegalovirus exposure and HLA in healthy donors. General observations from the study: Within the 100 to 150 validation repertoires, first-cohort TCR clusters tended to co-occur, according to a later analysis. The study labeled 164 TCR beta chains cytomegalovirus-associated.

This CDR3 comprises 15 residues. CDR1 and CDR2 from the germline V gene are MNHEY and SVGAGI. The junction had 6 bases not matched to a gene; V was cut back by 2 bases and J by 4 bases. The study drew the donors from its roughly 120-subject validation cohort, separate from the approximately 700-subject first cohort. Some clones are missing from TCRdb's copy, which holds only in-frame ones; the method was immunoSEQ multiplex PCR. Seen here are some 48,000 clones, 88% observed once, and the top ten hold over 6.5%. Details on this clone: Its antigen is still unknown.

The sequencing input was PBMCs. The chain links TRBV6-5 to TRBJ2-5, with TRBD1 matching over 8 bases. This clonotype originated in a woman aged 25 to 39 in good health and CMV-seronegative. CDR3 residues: CASSYAETGAETQYF. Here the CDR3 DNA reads TGTGCCAGCAGTTACGCAGAGACAGGGGCAGAGACCCAGTACTTC.